This T cell receptor beta chain was retrieved from a study of T cell changes during pregnancy in multiple sclerosis. The CDR3 covers 16 residues. Trimming cost V 0 bases and J 2 bases; bases outside gene matches: 6. Per germline, CDR1 SNHLY and CDR2 FYNNEI. Clones were sequenced by immunoSEQ multiplex PCR, and TCRdb holds only the in-frame ones, with some missing. The table lists more than 55,000 clones, 92% of them singletons, with 0.65% to 0.9% in the top ten. The genes are TRBV2 and TRBJ2-5; 7 positions agree with TRBD1. The material was peripheral blood, obtained in the first trimester of pregnancy. This receptor was identified in a female donor with multiple sclerosis, enrolled in a pregnancy study. Written as DNA, the CDR3 is TGTGCCAGCAGTGAAGCCCGTAGGGACAGTCAAGAGACCCAGTACTTC. This encodes CASSEARRDSQETQYF.